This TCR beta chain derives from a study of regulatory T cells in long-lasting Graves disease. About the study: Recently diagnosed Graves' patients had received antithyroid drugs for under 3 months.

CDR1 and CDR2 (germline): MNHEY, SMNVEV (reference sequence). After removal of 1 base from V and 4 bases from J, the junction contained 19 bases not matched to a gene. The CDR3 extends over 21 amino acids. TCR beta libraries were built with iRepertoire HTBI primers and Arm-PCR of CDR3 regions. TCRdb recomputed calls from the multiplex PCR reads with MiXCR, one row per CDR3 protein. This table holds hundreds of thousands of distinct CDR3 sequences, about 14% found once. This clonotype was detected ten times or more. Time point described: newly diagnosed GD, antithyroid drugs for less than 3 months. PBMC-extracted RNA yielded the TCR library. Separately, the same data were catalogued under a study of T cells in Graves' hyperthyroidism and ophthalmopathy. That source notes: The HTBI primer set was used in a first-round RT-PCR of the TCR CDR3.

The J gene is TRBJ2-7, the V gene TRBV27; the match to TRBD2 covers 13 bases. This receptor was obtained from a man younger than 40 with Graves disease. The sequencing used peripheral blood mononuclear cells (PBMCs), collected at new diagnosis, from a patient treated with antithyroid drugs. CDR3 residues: CASSLFGTGSLGLAGKYEQYF. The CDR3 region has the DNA TGTGCCAGCAGTTTATTCGGGACAGGGAGTTTGGGACTAGCGGGAAAATACGAGCAGTACTTC.